Presented here are 30 T cell receptor beta chains from one specimen sequenced in a study of T cells after yellow fever vaccination. TCRdb reprocessed the 5' RACE reads via MiXCR and lists one record per CDR3 protein. The data show 46,000 or so distinct CDR3 sequences, more than 6% seen once. The sample in question was PBMCs, either bulk or a sorted T-cell subset (CD4+, CD8+, memory, or dextramer-sorted; not recorded which), obtained 45 days after the yellow fever booster vaccination. The receptors shown here come from a young man who received the YFV17D yellow fever vaccine.

As for this clonotype: The junction shows a germline mismatch at one end, possibly a read error. V gene TRBV5-1 combines with J gene TRBJ2-2; 8 nucleotides line up with TRBD1. The CDR3 runs 15 residues. The germline CDR1 and CDR2 sequences are SGHRS and YFSETQ. The chain's CDR3 is CASASGGANTEELFF. The CDR3 DNA follows: TGCGCCAGCGCTTCAGGGGGCGCAAACACCGAGGAGCTGTTTTTT. The full variable domain, with the rest looked up from reference TRBV5-1 and TRBJ2-2, is KAGVTQTPRYLIKTRGQQVTLSCSPISGHRSVSWYQQTPGQGLQFLFEYFSETQRNKGNFPGRFSGRQFSNSRSEMNVSTLELGDSALYLCASASGGANTEELFFGEGSRLTVL.

This clonotype was detected many times. The chain combines TRBV20-1 with TRBJ2-3; 8 bases are shared with TRBD1. Germline-derived CDR1 and CDR2 are DFQATT and SNEGSKA (reference sequence). J gave up 2 bases and V 3 bases, and 10 bases lay outside the gene matches. The CDR3 totals 16 residues. The CDR3 here is CSASPWDRTNTDTQYF. CDR3 nucleotide sequence: TGCAGTGCTAGCCCTTGGGACAGGACCAACACAGATACGCAGTATTTT.

This clonotype was counted many times. The chain recombines TRBV4-3 with TRBJ2-2, with a weak D call TRBD1 (6 bases). From germline, CDR1 is LGHNA and CDR2 YSLEER. Trimming stripped 2 bases from V and 1 base from J, with 11 bases between. The CDR3 spans 16 residues. This chain's CDR3 is CASSQPLGQNTGELFF. CDR3 in DNA: TGCGCCAGCAGCCAACCCCTGGGACAGAACACCGGGGAGCTGTTTTTT.

The V call is TRBV20-1, the J call TRBJ2-7; 14 nucleotides agree with TRBD2. The CDR3 runs to 14 residues. J gave up 7 bases and V 5 bases, and 7 bases lay outside the gene matches. CDR1 and CDR2 from the germline V gene are DFQATT and SNEGSKA (reference sequence). The CDR3 nucleotides read TGCAGTGCTCGGACTAGCGGGGGGCATGGGGAGCAGTACTTC. It codes for CSARTSGGHGEQYF.

V usage is TRBV7-2 and J usage is TRBJ2-7, with TRBD1 matching over 7 bases. The CDR3 is 14 amino acids. From germline, CDR1 is SGHTA and CDR2 FQGNSA. V trimming: 5 bases; J trimming: 2 bases; junction bases outside the gene matches: 6. In nucleotides, the CDR3 is TGTGCCAGCAGCCAGCACAGGGGACCCTACGAGCAGTACTTC. Translation gives CASSQHRGPYEQYF.

Ten or more counts support this clonotype. The gene calls are TRBV5-1 and TRBJ2-1, with D unclear. In germline, CDR1 is SGHRS, CDR2 YFSETQ. The CDR3 is 13 amino acids. V was trimmed by 0 bases and J by 7 bases, leaving 8 bases between them. CDR3 sequence: CASSLAPANEQFF. The CDR3 nucleotides read TGCGCCAGCAGCTTGGCCCCGGCTAATGAGCAGTTCTTC.

This clonotype came up many times. The rearrangement links TRBV14 to TRBJ2-1; tentative D call: TRBD2 (5 bases). Deletions cut 2 bases from V and 0 bases from J, with 14 bases between. The CDR3 has 17 residues. Germline V gene lookup returns CDR1 SGHDN and CDR2 FVKESK. The CDR3 coding sequence is TGTGCCAGCAGCCAAAGAGTCCGAGGGAGCTCCTACAATGAGCAGTTCTTC. This codes for CASSQRVRGSSYNEQFF.

In its sample, this clonotype was seen many times. This rearrangement joins TRBV28 to TRBJ1-5; D gene uncertain. Deletions cut 8 bases from V and 2 bases from J, with 7 bases between. The germline CDR1 and CDR2 sequences are MDHEN and SYDVKM. The CDR3 runs 12 residues. CDR3 loop: CASRGGNQPQHF. The CDR3 DNA follows: TGTGCCAGCCGTGGGGGCAATCAGCCCCAGCATTTT.

Points on this clonotype: Mismatch with germline at one junction end may stem from a read error. The chain has TRBV6-5 and TRBJ2-7; 7 bases are a match to TRBD2. Germline V gives CDR1 MNHEY, CDR2 SVGAGI. The CDR3 is made up of 15 amino acids. CDR3 loop: CASSYRRGGAGRVFF. The CDR3 nucleotides are TGTGCCAGCAGTTACCGTCGGGGAGGGGCCGGACGGGTCTTCTTC.

This clonotype occurred many times. The V call is TRBV5-1, the J call TRBJ2-2, with 9 bases identical to TRBD2. The CDR3 runs 15 residues. CDR1 and CDR2 from the germline V gene are SGHRS and YFSETQ. V lost 3 bases, J lost 5 bases, and 5 bases stayed unmatched. CDR3 DNA: TGCGCCAGCAGCTCAGAGGGACTAGCAACCGGGGAGCTGTTTTTT. This translates into CASSSEGLATGELFF.

This clonotype was detected many times. The chain uses TRBV5-1 and TRBJ2-7; TRBD1 aligns across 8 bases. The CDR3 runs to 14 residues. Trimming cost V 0 bases and J 4 bases; bases outside gene matches: 3. Germline-derived CDR1 and CDR2 are SGHRS and YFSETQ. The CDR3 reads CASSLAGTGYEQYF. The CDR3 region has the DNA TGCGCCAGCAGCTTGGCCGGGACAGGTTACGAGCAGTACTTC. Full variable domain (missing parts from reference TRBV5-1 and TRBJ2-7): KAGVTQTPRYLIKTRGQQVTLSCSPISGHRSVSWYQQTPGQGLQFLFEYFSETQRNKGNFPGRFSGRQFSNSRSEMNVSTLELGDSALYLCASSLAGTGYEQYFGPGTRLTVT.

There are many counts of this clonotype. The chain recombines TRBV6-2 or TRBV6-3 with TRBJ2-1, with 8 bases that match TRBD1. After removal of 10 bases from V and 3 bases from J, the junction contained 14 bases not matched to a gene. Germline loops: CDR1 MNHEY, CDR2 SVGEGT. The CDR3 extends over 16 amino acids. The CDR3 bases are TGTGCCACCGAGGGGATGACAGGGGACCACTACAATGAGCAGTTCTTC. It is translated as CATEGMTGDHYNEQFF.

This clonotype was seen ten or more times. The V call is TRBV11-3, the J call TRBJ2-3; D is undetermined. V gave up 5 bases and J gave up 2 bases, with 5 bases separating them. The germline CDR1 and CDR2 sequences are SGHNT and YENEEA. This CDR3 is built from 12 residues. CDR3 sequence reads: CASSGNTDTQYF. Here the CDR3 DNA reads TGTGCCAGCAGCGGAAACACAGATACGCAGTATTTT.

This clonotype was seen a handful of times. The CDR3 DNA reads as TGTGCCAGCAGCTTAGTTAGGGGCCTGGGGGATACGCAGTATTTT. Its translation is CASSLVRGLGDTQYF. The rearrangement joins TRBV7-6 to TRBJ2-3, with D perhaps TRBD1 (5 bases). CDR1 SGHVS and CDR2 FNYEAQ come from the germline V gene. The CDR3 contains 15 residues. Trimming pared 1 base from V and 6 bases from J, leaving 14 bases between.

This clonotype was recorded many times. The gene calls are TRBV5-1 and TRBJ1-1, with 9 nucleotides matching TRBD1. The CDR3 covers 18 residues. Trimming at V came to 1 base and at J to 1 base, leaving 11 bases not matched to a gene. Per germline, CDR1 SGHRS and CDR2 YFSETQ. CDR3 bases: TGCGCCAGCAGCTTGCTAATCACACCGGGACAGGGGAACACTGAAGCTTTCTTT. This codes for CASSLLITPGQGNTEAFF.

The V gene is TRBV7-9, the J gene TRBJ2-1; 10 nucleotides line up with TRBD2. After removal of 2 bases from V and 9 bases from J, the junction contained 10 bases not matched to a gene. The CDR3 runs 16 residues. Per germline, CDR1 SEHNR and CDR2 FQNEAQ (reference sequence). The CDR3 DNA follows: TGTGCCAGCAGCTTATCGCCTAGCGGGAGTAGTTTTGAGCAGTTCTTC. Protein: CASSLSPSGSSFEQFF.

This clonotype has at least ten counts. V gene TRBV7-2 combines with J gene TRBJ1-5; no clear D gene. The CDR3 is made up of 13 amino acids. The V and J ends lost 5 bases and 5 bases respectively, with 10 bases between them. CDR1 and CDR2 from the germline V gene are SGHTA and FQGNSA. DNA of the CDR3: TGTGCCAGCAGCCCCTGGAGGGATCAGCCCCAGCATTTT. Translated: CASSPWRDQPQHF.

This sequence joins TRBV24-1 and TRBJ2-3; TRBD2 is a possible D gene (6 bases). CDR3 length: 11 residues. V was cut by 7 bases and J by 8 bases, with 9 bases left in between. Germline V gene sequence: CDR1 KGHDR, CDR2 SFDVKD. CDR3 region: CATREGITQYF. CDR3 bases: TGTGCCACCAGGGAGGGGATTACGCAGTATTTT.

The gene calls are TRBV5-4 and TRBJ2-1; 10 nucleotides match TRBD2. Germline trimming cut 4 bases from V and 4 bases from J; bases unmatched to any gene: 5. Germline CDR1 is SGHNT and CDR2 is YYREEE (reference sequence). This CDR3 region has 15 residues. The CDR3, as DNA: TGTGCCAGCAGCCTAGGACTAGCGGAATACAATGAGCAGTTCTTC. Protein: CASSLGLAEYNEQFF.

The rearrangement links TRBV20-1 to TRBJ2-7; perhaps D is TRBD1 or TRBD2 (7 bases each). Germline V gene lookup returns CDR1 DFQATT and CDR2 SNEGSKA (reference sequence). The CDR3 contains 15 residues. V lost 3 bases, J lost 3 bases, and 18 bases lay in between. The CDR3 DNA sequence: TGCAGTGCTAGGAGATCAGGGGGGGTAGGCTACGAGCAGTACTTC. Translation: CSARRSGGVGYEQYF.

This clonotype was seen at least ten times. The chain recombines TRBV28 with TRBJ2-7, with 9 bases aligning to TRBD2. CDR1 is MDHEN, CDR2 SYDVKM, per germline. This CDR3 spans 11 amino acids. The CDR3, as DNA: TGTGGTAGCGGGAGATCGTACGAGCAGTACTTC. Its protein product is CGSGRSYEQYF.

This clonotype was recorded at least ten times. The chain combines TRBV20-1 with TRBJ2-5, with D unclear. This CDR3 comprises 11 residues. Between the trimmed V and J ends, which lost 3 bases and 5 bases, there was a span of 7 bases. The germline CDR1 and CDR2 sequences are DFQATT and SNEGSKA (reference sequence). The CDR3 DNA reads TGCAGTGCTAGTTCTGGGGAGACCCAGTACTTC. It is translated as CSASSGETQYF.

V usage is TRBV27 and J usage is TRBJ2-6, with a weak D call TRBD1 (6 bases). The CDR3 is 19 residues long. V lost 6 bases and J lost 0, with 21 bases in between. Germline V gene data show CDR1 as MNHEY and CDR2 as SMNVEV (reference sequence). The CDR3 coding sequence is TGTGCCAGCAGCCGACGGCCAAACAGGGCTCGCTCTGGGGCCAACGTCCTGACTTTC. This translates into CASSRRPNRARSGANVLTF.

This clonotype was detected many times. The chain joins TRBV12-3 or TRBV12-4 to TRBJ2-4; D may match TRBD1 or TRBD2 (6 bases each). Trimming cost V 2 bases and J 10 bases, with 18 bases left between them. This CDR3 spans 15 amino acids. DNA of the CDR3: TGTGCCAGCAGTTTATCTCCCAGGAGGGGGAGGATTCAGTACTTC. Translation: CASSLSPRRGRIQYF.

V gene TRBV20-1 combines with J gene TRBJ1-5; the D is unclear. The V gene lost 4 bases and the J gene lost 1 base, with 5 bases spanning the gap. Germline values: CDR1 DFQATT, CDR2 SNEGSKA (reference sequence). This CDR3 has 12 residues. Written as DNA, the CDR3 is TGCAGTGCTAAGGAGAGCAATCAGCCCCAGCATTTT. Its protein product is CSAKESNQPQHF.

This clonotype was counted ten times or more. The genes are TRBV24-1 and TRBJ2-1; 7 bases line up with TRBD1. The length of the CDR3 is 16 residues. The trim removed 4 bases at V and 4 bases at J, leaving 9 bases unmatched. Germline V lookup: CDR1 KGHDR, CDR2 SFDVKD. The CDR3 protein is CATSDSDSGGYNEQFF. CDR3 DNA: TGTGCCACCAGTGACTCCGACTCAGGGGGATACAATGAGCAGTTCTTC.

This clonotype was counted a few times. The chain recombines TRBV4-3 with TRBJ2-6, with a tentative D call TRBD1 (6 bases). Germline V gene lookup returns CDR1 LGHNA and CDR2 YSLEER. This CDR3 has 18 residues. The V end lost 1 base, the J end lost 0 bases, and 13 bases lay between the germline ends. CDR3 sequence reads: CASSQASQGTSGANVLTF. The CDR3 DNA follows: TGCGCCAGCAGCCAAGCTTCACAGGGTACCTCTGGGGCCAACGTCCTGACTTTC.

This clonotype counts as medium-sized (0.01 to 0.1%). The J gene is TRBJ2-3, the V gene TRBV4-2; maybe TRBD2 (6 bases). The CDR3 is made up of 17 amino acids. The V end was cut by 4 bases, the J end by 2 bases, with 19 bases between. CDR1 and CDR2 (germline): LGHNA, YNFKEQ. CDR3 loop: CASSPVAPLADTDTQYF. The CDR3 region has the DNA TGTGCCAGCAGCCCCGTTGCGCCTTTAGCGGACACAGATACGCAGTATTTT.

The sample holds many counts of this clonotype. The gene calls are TRBV9 and TRBJ2-7, with D possibly being TRBD1 (5 bases). CDR1 and CDR2 (germline): SGDLS, YYNGEE. V was shortened by 0 bases and J by 6 bases, with 13 bases between the two germline ends. CDR3 length: 14 residues. The CDR3 here is CASSVDAGLSEQYF. The CDR3 DNA reads TGTGCCAGCAGCGTAGATGCAGGGCTATCCGAGCAGTACTTC.

This clonotype was detected many times. The V gene is TRBV27, the J gene TRBJ2-7; D may be TRBD2 (5 bases). With 5 bases removed from V and 0 bases from J, the gap between germline ends came to 14 bases. This CDR3 comprises 15 residues. Germline assignment: CDR1 MNHEY and CDR2 SMNVEV (reference sequence). CDR3 sequence (DNA): TGTGCCAGCAGTCCCGGACCGGGGAGCTCCTACGAGCAGTACTTC. Translated, it gives CASSPGPGSSYEQYF.